This T cell receptor beta chain comes out of a study of patients and donors after allogeneic stem cell transplantation. TCRdb fed the RT-PCR reads into MiXCR, producing one record per CDR3 protein. The sample contains about 230,000 distinct CDR3 sequences, around an eighth of which appear only once. The specimen sequenced was blood, either unsorted or a sorted T cell fraction (not recorded which). This receptor was taken from a human donor who was either an allogeneic HSCT recipient or a stem cell or donor lymphocyte infusion donor (not recorded which). It is not recorded whose cells these are; they may come from a transplant donor.

This chain's CDR3 is CASSFGTGNTIYF. The CDR3 DNA is TGTGCCAGCAGCTTTGGGACGGGAAACACCATATATTTT. This rearrangement joins TRBV5-4 to TRBJ1-3, with a possible D match to TRBD1 (5 bases). The CDR3 extends over 13 amino acids. Trimming stripped 2 bases from V and 4 bases from J, with 7 bases between. Per the germline V gene, CDR1 is SGHNT and CDR2 is YYREEE (reference sequence).